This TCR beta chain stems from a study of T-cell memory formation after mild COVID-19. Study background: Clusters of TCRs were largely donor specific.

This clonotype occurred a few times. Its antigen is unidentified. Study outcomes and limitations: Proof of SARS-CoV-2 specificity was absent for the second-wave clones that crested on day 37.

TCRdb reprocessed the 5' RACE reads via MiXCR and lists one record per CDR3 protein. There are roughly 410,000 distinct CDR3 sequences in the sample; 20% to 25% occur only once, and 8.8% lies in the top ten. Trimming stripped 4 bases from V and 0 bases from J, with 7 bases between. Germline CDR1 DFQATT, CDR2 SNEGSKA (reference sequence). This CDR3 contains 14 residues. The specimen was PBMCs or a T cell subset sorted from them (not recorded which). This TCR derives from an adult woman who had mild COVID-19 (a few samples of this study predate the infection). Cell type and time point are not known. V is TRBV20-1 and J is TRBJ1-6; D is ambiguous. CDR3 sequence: CSATPSSYNSPLHF. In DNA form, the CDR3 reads TGCAGTGCTACACCCAGCTCCTATAATTCACCCCTCCACTTT.